This TCR beta chain was identified during a study of OX40 agonist ivuxolimab in advanced cancers. On the study more broadly: Participants could have had prior anti-PD-1, anti-PD-L1 or anti-CTLA-4 therapy, and less than 45% had some. Study-wide points: CD8+ T cells averaged more expanded clones than CD4+.

CDR3 length: 16 amino acids. The V end lost 5 bases, the J end lost 2 bases, and 19 bases lay between the germline ends. The germline gives CDR1 SGHVS, CDR2 FNYEAQ. Notes on this clone: Antigen specificity is unknown.

The protocol was immunoSEQ multiplex PCR, while the TCRdb copy is restricted to in-frame clones and leaves out a portion. The sample contains some 37,000 clones, 88% of which appear only once. The receptor was derived from an adult with an advanced solid tumor such as melanoma, head and neck, liver or kidney cancer. The chain couples TRBV7-6 to TRBJ2-7; a possible D gene is TRBD1 (5 bases). The specimen comprised CD4+ or CD8+ T cells sorted from blood, sampled in a trial of the OX40 agonist ivuxolimab. The CDR3 nucleotides are TGTGCCAGCAGCCCCACCCAGGGCGAATTTCCCTACGAGCAGTACTTC. Residues: CASSPTQGEFPYEQYF.